This record concerns one T cell receptor beta chain sequence. What it binds is unknown. These data originate in a study of T-cell memory formation after mild COVID-19. Study-level background: Clusters of TCRs were largely donor specific.

The CDR3 totals 13 residues. After removal of 6 bases from V and 2 bases from J, the junction contained 4 bases not matched to a gene. Germline assignment: CDR1 MGHDK and CDR2 SYGVNS. Study findings and constraints: Researchers found some responding clones in pre-infection memory, a sign that cross-reactive memory joined.

Constant-segment primers and 5'RACE yielded cDNA libraries for TCR alpha and TCR beta, each carrying sample barcodes and UMIs. TCRdb re-called the 5' RACE reads through MiXCR, storing one row per CDR3 protein. Among about 44,000 distinct CDR3 sequences listed, more than 7% were seen once. The receptor was isolated from a man younger than 35 who had mild COVID-19 (a few samples of this study predate the infection). Cell type and time point are not known. The chain links TRBV25-1 to TRBJ2-7, with 7 bases lining up with TRBD2. Input material: PBMCs or a T cell subset sorted from them (not recorded which). CDR3 protein: CASRGGSAYEQYF. CDR3 sequence (DNA): TGTGCCAGCAGGGGGGGGTCCGCCTACGAGCAGTACTTC.